This TCR beta chain was captured by sequencing in a study of blood T cells in healthy people across ages. Germline CDR1 and CDR2: MGHRA and YSYEKL. This CDR3 contains 15 residues. Trimming stripped 7 bases from V and 5 bases from J, with 17 bases between. Through a sample-barcoded 5' primer and a J-beta primer mix, a second PCR was run for about 6 to 11 cycles. Through a template-switch adaptor with 12 random nucleotides, each cDNA molecule received a tag. TCRdb re-analysed the 5' RACE reads in MiXCR, keeping a single row per CDR3 protein. The sample consists of some 710,000 distinct CDR3 sequences, roughly 46% of them appearing once.

The receptor's source is an elderly man in good health. The sample was blood. The J gene is TRBJ1-4, the V gene TRBV4-1; D possibly corresponds to TRBD1 (6 bases). CDR3 region: CASTKSPGQNEKLFF. CDR3 coding DNA: TGCGCCAGCACCAAAAGCCCCGGACAGAATGAAAAACTGTTTTTT.